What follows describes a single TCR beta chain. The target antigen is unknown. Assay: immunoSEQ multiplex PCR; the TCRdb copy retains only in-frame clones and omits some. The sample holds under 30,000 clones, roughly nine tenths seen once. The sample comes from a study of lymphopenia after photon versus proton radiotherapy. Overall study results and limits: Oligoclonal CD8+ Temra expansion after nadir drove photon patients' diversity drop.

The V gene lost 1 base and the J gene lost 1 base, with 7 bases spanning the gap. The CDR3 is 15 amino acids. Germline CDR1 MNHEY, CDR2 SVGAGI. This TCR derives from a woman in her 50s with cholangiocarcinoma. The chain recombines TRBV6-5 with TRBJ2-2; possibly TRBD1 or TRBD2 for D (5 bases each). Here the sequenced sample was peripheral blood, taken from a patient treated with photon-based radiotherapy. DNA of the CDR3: TGTGCCAGCAGTTACTTGAGGGGGAACACCGGGGAGCTGTTTTTT. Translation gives CASSYLRGNTGELFF.